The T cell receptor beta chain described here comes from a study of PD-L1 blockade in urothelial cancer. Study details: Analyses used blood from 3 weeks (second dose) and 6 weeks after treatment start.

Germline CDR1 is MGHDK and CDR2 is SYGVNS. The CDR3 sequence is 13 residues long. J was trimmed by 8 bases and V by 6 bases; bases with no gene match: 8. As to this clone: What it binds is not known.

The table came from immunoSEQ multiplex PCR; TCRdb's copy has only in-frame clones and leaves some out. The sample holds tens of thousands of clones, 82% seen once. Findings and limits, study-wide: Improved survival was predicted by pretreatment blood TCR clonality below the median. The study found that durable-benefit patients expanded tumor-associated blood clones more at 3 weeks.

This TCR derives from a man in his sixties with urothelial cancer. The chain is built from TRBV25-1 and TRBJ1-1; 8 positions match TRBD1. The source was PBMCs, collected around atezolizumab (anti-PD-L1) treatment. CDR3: CASSIPGQEEAFF. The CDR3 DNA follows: TGTGCCAGCAGCATACCGGGACAGGAAGAAGCTTTCTTT.